This T cell receptor (beta chain) derives from a study of cytomegalovirus exposure and HLA in healthy donors. Overall study results and limits: Most CMV-associated TCR beta chains appeared HLA-restricted in a later analysis.

As regards this clone: The antigen is not known.

It was healthy bone marrow donors who served as donors. A multiplex PCR was run with 60 Vbeta primers and 13 Jbeta primers. As handled by the study authors: The count from a later analysis was about 80 million unique TCR beta chains, some 12 million of them shared. Assay used: immunoSEQ multiplex PCR; TCRdb lists only in-frame clones, some missing. That table gives V, J and clone size, and the DNA gave D and trimming. The data include 130,000 or so clones; the top ten clones carry 2%. The V gene's germline CDR1 is MDHEN and CDR2 SYDVKM. The CDR3 has 14 amino acids. Trimming stripped 6 bases from V and 2 bases from J, with 14 bases between.

The clonotype originates from an older woman in good health and CMV-seronegative. Sequencing was performed on PBMCs. The chain is built from TRBV28 and TRBJ2-7; TRBD1 is a possible D gene (6 bases). The CDR3 DNA is TGTGCCAGCAGAGAACACAGGGCCCCCTACGAGCAGTACTTC. This sequence encodes CASREHRAPYEQYF.